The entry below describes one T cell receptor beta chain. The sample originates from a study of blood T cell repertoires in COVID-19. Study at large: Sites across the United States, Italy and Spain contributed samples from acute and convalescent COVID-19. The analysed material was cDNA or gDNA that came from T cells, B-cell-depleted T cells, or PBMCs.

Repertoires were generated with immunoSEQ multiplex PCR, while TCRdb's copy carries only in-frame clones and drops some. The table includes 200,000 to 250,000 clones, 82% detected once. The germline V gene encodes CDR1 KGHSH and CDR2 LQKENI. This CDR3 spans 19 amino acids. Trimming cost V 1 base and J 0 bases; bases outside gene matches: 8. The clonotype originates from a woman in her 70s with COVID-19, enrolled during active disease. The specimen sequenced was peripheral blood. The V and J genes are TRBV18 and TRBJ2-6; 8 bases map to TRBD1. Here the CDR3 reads CASSPLMGQETSGANVLTF. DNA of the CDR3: TGTGCCAGCTCACCACTTATGGGACAGGAAACCTCTGGGGCCAACGTCCTGACTTTC.